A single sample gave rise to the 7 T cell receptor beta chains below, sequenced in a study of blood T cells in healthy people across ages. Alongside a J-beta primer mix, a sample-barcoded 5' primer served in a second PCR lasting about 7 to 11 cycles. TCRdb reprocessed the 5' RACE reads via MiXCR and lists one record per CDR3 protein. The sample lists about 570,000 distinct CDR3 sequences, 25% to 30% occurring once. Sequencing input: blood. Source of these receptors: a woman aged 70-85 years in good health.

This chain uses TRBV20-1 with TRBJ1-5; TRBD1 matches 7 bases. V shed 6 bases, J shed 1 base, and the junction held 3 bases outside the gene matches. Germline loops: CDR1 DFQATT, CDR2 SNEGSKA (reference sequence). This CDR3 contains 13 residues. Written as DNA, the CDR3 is TGCAGTGCCCCGACAGGGAGCAATCAGCCCCAGCATTTT. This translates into CSAPTGSNQPQHF.

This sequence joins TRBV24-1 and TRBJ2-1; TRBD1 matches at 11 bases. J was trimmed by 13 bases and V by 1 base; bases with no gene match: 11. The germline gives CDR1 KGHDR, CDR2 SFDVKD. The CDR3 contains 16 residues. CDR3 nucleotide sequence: TGTGCCACCAGTGATTTAGGACAGGGGGCATGGTCTCGACAGTTCTTC. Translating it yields CATSDLGQGAWSRQFF.

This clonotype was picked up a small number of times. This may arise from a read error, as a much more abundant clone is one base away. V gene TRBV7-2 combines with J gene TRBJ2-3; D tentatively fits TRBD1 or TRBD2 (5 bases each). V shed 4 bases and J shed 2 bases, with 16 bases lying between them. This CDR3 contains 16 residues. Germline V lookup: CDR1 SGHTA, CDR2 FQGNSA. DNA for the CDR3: TGTGCCAGCAGCTCCCCGGGACCCCCTGCCACAGATACGCAGTATTTT. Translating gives CASSSPGPPATDTQYF.

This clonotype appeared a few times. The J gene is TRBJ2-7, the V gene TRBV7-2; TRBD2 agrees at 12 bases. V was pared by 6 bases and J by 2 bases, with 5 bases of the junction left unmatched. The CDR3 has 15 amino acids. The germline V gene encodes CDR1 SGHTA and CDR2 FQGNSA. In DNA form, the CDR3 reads TGTGCCAGCAGATCACGACTAGCGGGGGCCTACGAGCAGTACTTC. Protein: CASRSRLAGAYEQYF.

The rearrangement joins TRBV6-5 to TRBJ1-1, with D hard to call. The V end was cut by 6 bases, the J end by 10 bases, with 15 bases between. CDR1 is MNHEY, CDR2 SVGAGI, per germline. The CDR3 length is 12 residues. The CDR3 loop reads CASSRDRNGAFF. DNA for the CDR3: TGTGCCAGCAGCCGGGATCGTAACGGAGCTTTCTTT.

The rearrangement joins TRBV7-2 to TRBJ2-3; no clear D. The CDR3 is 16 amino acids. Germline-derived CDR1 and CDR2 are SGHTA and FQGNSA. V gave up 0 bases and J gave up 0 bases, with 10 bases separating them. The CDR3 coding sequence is TGTGCCAGCAGCTTAGCGGCAGACACTAGCACAGATACGCAGTATTTT. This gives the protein CASSLAADTSTDTQYF.

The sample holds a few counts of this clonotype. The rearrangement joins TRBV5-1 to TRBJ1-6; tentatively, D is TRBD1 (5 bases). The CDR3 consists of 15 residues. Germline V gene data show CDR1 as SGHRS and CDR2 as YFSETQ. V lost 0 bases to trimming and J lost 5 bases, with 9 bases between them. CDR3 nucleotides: TGCGCCAGCAGCTTGGGGGACGCAGATAATTCACCCCTCCACTTT. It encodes CASSLGDADNSPLHF.